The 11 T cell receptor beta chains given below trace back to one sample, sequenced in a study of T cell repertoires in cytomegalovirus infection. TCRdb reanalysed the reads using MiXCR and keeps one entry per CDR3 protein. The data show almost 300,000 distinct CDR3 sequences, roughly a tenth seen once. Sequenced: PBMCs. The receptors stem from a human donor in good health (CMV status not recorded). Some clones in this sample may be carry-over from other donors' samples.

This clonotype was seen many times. The CDR3 DNA is TGTGCCAGCAGCCTGACAGGGGACCGCACAGATACGCAGTATTTT. Translation: CASSLTGDRTDTQYF. The V and J genes are TRBV12-3 or TRBV12-4 and TRBJ2-3; TRBD1 matches 8 bases. The CDR3 sequence is 15 residues long. Trimming removed 6 bases from V and 1 base from J; junction bases left unmatched: 6.

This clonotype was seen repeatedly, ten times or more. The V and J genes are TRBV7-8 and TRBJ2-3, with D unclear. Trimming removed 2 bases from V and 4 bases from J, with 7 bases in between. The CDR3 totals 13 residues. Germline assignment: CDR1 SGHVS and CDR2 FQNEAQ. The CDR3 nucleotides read TGTGCCAGCAGCTTAAGGCTGGCAGATACGCAGTATTTT. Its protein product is CASSLRLADTQYF.

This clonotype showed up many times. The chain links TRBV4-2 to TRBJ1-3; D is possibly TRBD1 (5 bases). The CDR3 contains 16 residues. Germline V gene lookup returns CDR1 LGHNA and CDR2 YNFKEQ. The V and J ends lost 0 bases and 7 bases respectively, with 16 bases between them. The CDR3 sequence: CASSQDRGVVGNTIYF. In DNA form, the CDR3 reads TGTGCCAGCAGCCAAGATCGGGGCGTTGTGGGGAACACCATATATTTT.

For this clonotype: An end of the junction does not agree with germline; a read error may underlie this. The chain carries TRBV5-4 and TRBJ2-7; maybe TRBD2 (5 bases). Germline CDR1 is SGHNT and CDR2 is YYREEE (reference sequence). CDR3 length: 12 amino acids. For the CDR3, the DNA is TGTGCCGGCAGCCGCCCGGGAACCGAGCAGTACTTC. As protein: CAGSRPGTEQYF.

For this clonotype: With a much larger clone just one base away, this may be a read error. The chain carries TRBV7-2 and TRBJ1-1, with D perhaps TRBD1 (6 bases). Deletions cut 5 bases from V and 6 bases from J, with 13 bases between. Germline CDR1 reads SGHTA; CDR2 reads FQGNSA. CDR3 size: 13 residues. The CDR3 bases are TGTGCCAGCAGCGCTAAGAGGGGGGCTGAAGCTTTCTTT. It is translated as CASSAKRGAEAFF.

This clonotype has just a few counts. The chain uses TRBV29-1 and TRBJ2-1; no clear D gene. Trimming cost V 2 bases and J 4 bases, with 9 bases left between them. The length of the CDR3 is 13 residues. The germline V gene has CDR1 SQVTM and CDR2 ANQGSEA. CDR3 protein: CSVERFQYNEQFF. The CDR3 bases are TGCAGCGTTGAAAGGTTCCAATACAATGAGCAGTTCTTC.

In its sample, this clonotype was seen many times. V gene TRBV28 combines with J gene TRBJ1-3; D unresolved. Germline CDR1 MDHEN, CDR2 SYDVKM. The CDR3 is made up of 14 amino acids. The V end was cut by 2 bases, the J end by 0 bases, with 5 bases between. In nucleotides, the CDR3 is TGTGCCAGCAGTTTAGGAGGCTCTGGAAACACCATATATTTT. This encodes CASSLGGSGNTIYF.

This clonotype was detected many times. In nucleotides, the CDR3 is TGTGCCATCAGCGACTACGGACGGAGCTCTGGGGCCAACGTCCTGACTTTC. Encoded protein: CAISDYGRSSGANVLTF. The V call is TRBV10-3, the J call TRBJ2-6; possible D gene TRBD2, 5 bases. The CDR3 has 17 residues. V dropped 6 bases and J dropped 0 bases, with 15 bases sitting between them. Germline V lookup: CDR1 ENHRY, CDR2 SYGVKD.

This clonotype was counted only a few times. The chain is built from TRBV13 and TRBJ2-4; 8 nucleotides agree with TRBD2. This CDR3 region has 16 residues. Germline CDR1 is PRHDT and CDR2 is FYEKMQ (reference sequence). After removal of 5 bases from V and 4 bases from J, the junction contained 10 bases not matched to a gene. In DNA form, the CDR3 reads TGTGCCAGCAGCAGCCACAGGACTAGCAGTAAAAACATTCAGTACTTC. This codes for CASSSHRTSSKNIQYF.

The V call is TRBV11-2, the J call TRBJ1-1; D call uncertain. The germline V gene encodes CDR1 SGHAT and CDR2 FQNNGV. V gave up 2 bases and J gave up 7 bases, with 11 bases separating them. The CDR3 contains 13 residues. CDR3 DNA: TGTGCCAGCAGCTTATCCCTGTTTGGTGAAGCTTTCTTT. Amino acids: CASSLSLFGEAFF.

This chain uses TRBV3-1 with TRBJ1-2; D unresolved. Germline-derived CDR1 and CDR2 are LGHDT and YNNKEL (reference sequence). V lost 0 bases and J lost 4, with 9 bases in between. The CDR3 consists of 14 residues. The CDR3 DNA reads TGTGCCAGCAGCCAAGACGGTAGGCCCTATGGCTACACCTTC. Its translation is CASSQDGRPYGYTF.